These 8 T cell receptor beta chains were sequenced from one sample in a study of CD8 T cells in ankylosing spondylitis. TCRdb ran MiXCR on the 5' RACE reads and lists one entry per CDR3 protein. The data hold about 210,000 distinct CDR3 sequences, with less than 9.5% observed a single time. Input material: blood, either unsorted or a sorted T cell fraction (not recorded which). These receptors all stem from a female donor with ankylosing spondylitis or in good health (not recorded which).

This clonotype was counted at least ten times. The chain recombines TRBV7-2 with TRBJ2-1; TRBD1 matches 11 bases. Germline V CDR1 and CDR2: SGHTA, FQGNSA. Trimming took 1 base from V and 6 from J; bases not matched to a gene: 5. The CDR3 totals 16 residues. Here the CDR3 DNA reads TGTGCCAGCAGCTTAGGACGGACAGGGGGCGGCAATGAGCAGTTCTTC. Residues: CASSLGRTGGGNEQFF.

The CDR3: CATSRDGQHTGELFF. CDR3 nucleotides: TGTGCCACCAGCAGAGATGGGCAGCACACCGGGGAGCTGTTTTTT. The chain has TRBV15 and TRBJ2-2; D is ambiguous. Germline CDR1 is LNHNV and CDR2 is YYDKDF (reference sequence). Trimming cost V 0 bases and J 3 bases, with 8 bases left between them. CDR3 length: 15 amino acids.

This clonotype was observed many times. CDR3 nucleotide sequence: TGTGCCAGTAGTATAATCCTCCGGCTAGCGGGGAGGAATAATGAGCAGTTCTTC. Translated, it gives CASSIILRLAGRNNEQFF. This chain joins TRBV19 and TRBJ2-1, with 9 positions matching TRBD2. The J segment lost 7 bases and the V segment lost 2 bases, leaving 15 bases of the junction unmatched. Germline CDR1 LNHDA, CDR2 SQIVND (reference sequence). The CDR3 is 18 residues long. The full variable domain, in which reference TRBV19 and TRBJ2-1 provide the parts outside the CDR3, is DGGITQSPKYLFRKEGQNVTLSCEQNLNHDAMYWYRQDPGQGLRLIYYSQIVNDFQKGDIAEGYSVSREKKESFPLTVTSAQKNPTAFYLCASSIILRLAGRNNEQFFGPGTRLTVL.

In this sample, this clonotype turned up a few times. The chain recombines TRBV10-2 with TRBJ2-7, with 9 bases aligning to TRBD2. The CDR3 runs 16 residues. V was pared by 0 bases and J by 3 bases, with 6 bases of the junction left unmatched. CDR1 is WSHSY, CDR2 SAAADI, per germline. The CDR3 loop is CASSESALAGYYEQYF. CDR3 in DNA: TGCGCCAGCAGTGAGTCGGCGCTAGCGGGGTACTACGAGCAGTACTTC.

This clonotype has a count of ten or more. The chain uses TRBV4-3 and TRBJ2-3; 8 bases are shared with TRBD2. Germline V gene sequence: CDR1 LGHNA, CDR2 YSLEER. Trimming took 0 bases from V and 7 from J; bases not matched to a gene: 9. CDR3 size: 16 residues. The CDR3 DNA sequence: TGCGCCAGCAGCCAAGAACGCGCGGGAGGCACCTATACGCAGTATTTT. This codes for CASSQERAGGTYTQYF.

In its sample, this clonotype was seen many times. The genes are TRBV11-2 and TRBJ2-2; D is unresolved. Trimming removed 1 base from V and 4 bases from J, with 10 bases in between. The CDR3 contains 15 residues. Germline V gene data show CDR1 as SGHAT and CDR2 as FQNNGV. CDR3 protein: CASSLVVALTGELFF. DNA of the CDR3: TGTGCCAGCAGCTTAGTAGTGGCCCTCACCGGGGAGCTGTTTTTT.

The table lists this clonotype with many counts. This chain links TRBV25-1 with TRBJ2-1; D unclear. This CDR3 has 13 residues. Per the germline V gene, CDR1 is MGHDK and CDR2 is SYGVNS. V was trimmed by 4 bases and J by 7 bases, leaving 11 bases between them. CDR3 loop: CASSVGNLNEQFF. CDR3 in DNA: TGTGCCAGCAGTGTGGGAAACCTGAATGAGCAGTTCTTC.

This clonotype was found many times. The V and J genes are TRBV27 and TRBJ2-1, with 13 positions matching TRBD2. Trimming cost V 4 bases and J 9 bases; bases outside gene matches: 6. In germline, CDR1 is MNHEY, CDR2 SMNVEV (reference sequence). This CDR3 is built from 15 residues. CDR3: CASSSGLAGAGEQFF. Written as DNA, the CDR3 is TGTGCCAGCAGTTCTGGACTAGCGGGAGCGGGTGAGCAGTTCTTC.